This TCR beta chain is drawn from a study of blood T cell repertoires in COVID-19. Study summary: Samples representing acute and convalescent COVID-19 were sourced from the United States, Italy and Spain.

V shed 2 bases and J 7 bases; nucleotides not matched to a gene: 7. This CDR3 is built from 16 residues. CDR1 and CDR2 (germline): MNHEY, SVGAGI. Libraries were prepared by immunoSEQ multiplex PCR; TCRdb keeps only in-frame clonotypes and omits some of them. The data hold 80,000 to 100,000 clones, with 70% to 80% observed a single time. Sequencing used peripheral blood. The clonotype comes from a human donor in a cohort sampled during active COVID-19. J is TRBJ1-6 and V is TRBV6-5; 8 bases fit TRBD1. Written as DNA, the CDR3 is TGTGCCAGCAGTTACACCGCAGGGGGCCGGAATTCACCCCTCCACTTT. Protein: CASSYTAGGRNSPLHF.